These 25 T cell receptor beta chains share one sample of origin, sequenced in a study of T cell repertoires in cytomegalovirus infection. Each CDR3 protein gets one entry after TCRdb re-called the reads with MiXCR. The sample consists of just under 300,000 distinct CDR3 sequences, about 9.2% of them appearing once. Sequences were obtained from PBMCs. The receptors here all came from a human donor in good health (CMV status not recorded). Some clones in this sample may be carry-over from other donors' samples.

This clonotype was detected ten times or more. The chain uses TRBV20-1 and TRBJ2-5; 8 nucleotides align to TRBD1. This CDR3 is 14 amino acids long. With V trimmed by 6 bases and J by 4 bases, 10 bases remained unmatched. CDR1 is DFQATT, CDR2 SNEGSKA, per germline (reference sequence). The chain's CDR3 is CSAPDRASAETQYF. The CDR3 DNA follows: TGCAGTGCCCCGGACAGGGCGTCAGCAGAGACCCAGTACTTC.

The chain joins TRBV2 to TRBJ2-1; D possibly corresponds to TRBD2 (6 bases). This CDR3 contains 14 residues. Between the trimmed V and J ends, which lost 7 bases and 3 bases, there was a span of 13 bases. Germline V gene data show CDR1 as SNHLY and CDR2 as FYNNEI. CDR3 in DNA: TGTGCCAGCACCCGAACGGAGGGCTACAATGAGCAGTTCTTC. This translates into CASTRTEGYNEQFF.

The chain recombines TRBV25-1 with TRBJ1-1; TRBD1 aligns across 7 bases. V lost 7 bases to trimming and J lost 8 bases; unmatched junction nucleotides: 13. The V gene's germline CDR1 is MGHDK and CDR2 SYGVNS. CDR3 length equals 14 residues. CDR3 in amino acids: CASNGQAKPWEAFF. The CDR3 DNA is TGTGCCAGCAACGGACAGGCTAAACCGTGGGAAGCTTTCTTT. The variable domain in full, with the rest retrieved from reference TRBV25-1 and TRBJ1-1, is EADIYQTPRYLVIGTGKKITLECSQTMGHDKMYWYQQDPGMELHLIHYSYGVNSTEKGDLSSESTVSRIRTEHFPLTLESARPSHTSQYLCASNGQAKPWEAFFGQGTRLTVV.

This chain joins TRBV18 and TRBJ2-7; 7 nucleotides match TRBD1. The V gene end was trimmed by 6 bases and the J gene end by 1 base; junction bases not matched to a gene: 12. The CDR3 has 16 amino acids. Germline CDR1 is KGHSH and CDR2 is LQKENI. Here the CDR3 DNA reads TGTGCCAGCTCCCTATCAAGGACAGGTGCTTCCTACGAGCAGTACGTC. Protein sequence: CASSLSRTGASYEQYV.

This clonotype was seen just once. The chain recombines TRBV6-5 with TRBJ2-4; either TRBD1 or TRBD2 may supply D (6 bases each). The CDR3 totals 16 residues. V shed 9 bases and J shed 0 bases, with 18 bases lying between them. Germline V lookup: CDR1 MNHEY, CDR2 SVGAGI. CDR3 residues: CASRGEDTLAKNIQYF. In DNA form, the CDR3 reads TGTGCCAGTAGGGGGGAGGACACTTTAGCCAAAAACATTCAGTACTTC.

This clonotype was counted at least ten times. This chain uses TRBV7-2 with TRBJ2-2; TRBD2 matches at 13 bases. CDR1 SGHTA and CDR2 FQGNSA come from the germline V gene. The V and J ends lost 2 bases and 7 bases, in that order; junction bases with no gene match: 1. This CDR3 is built from 15 residues. The CDR3 nucleotides read TGTGCCAGCAGCTTAACTAGCGGGGGGGGCGGGGAGCTGTTTTTT. It is translated as CASSLTSGGGGELFF.

This clonotype occurred many times. V is TRBV5-5 and J is TRBJ2-7; a possible D gene is TRBD1 (6 bases). The CDR3 is 13 residues long. Per germline, CDR1 SGHKS and CDR2 YYEKEE (reference sequence). V was shortened by 3 bases and J by 3 bases, with 10 bases between the two germline ends. The CDR3 protein is CASSSDRYYEQYF. The CDR3 DNA is TGTGCCAGCAGCTCTGACAGGTACTACGAGCAGTACTTC. Based on the CDR3 plus reference TRBV5-5 and TRBJ2-7, the full variable domain is DAGVTQSPTHLIKTRGQQVTLRCSPISGHKSVSWYQQVLGQGPQFIFQYYEKEERGRGNFPDRFSARQFPNYSSELNVNALLLGDSALYLCASSSDRYYEQYFGPGTRLTVT.

The sample holds many counts of this clonotype. The rearrangement links TRBV7-9 to TRBJ1-1; D remains unclear. The germline V and J ends were trimmed by 8 bases and 0 bases, with 13 bases remaining between them. The CDR3 is 14 residues long. Germline values: CDR1 SEHNR, CDR2 FQNEAQ (reference sequence). The CDR3 nucleotides read TGTGCCAGCCGCGCCTCTGAGCTGAACACTGAAGCTTTCTTT. Its translation is CASRASELNTEAFF.

This sequence joins TRBV3-1 and TRBJ1-5; 8 bases map to TRBD1. This CDR3 is 16 amino acids long. The J segment lost 1 base and the V segment lost 3 bases, leaving 5 bases of the junction unmatched. Germline V lookup: CDR1 LGHDT, CDR2 YNNKEL (reference sequence). In DNA form, the CDR3 reads TGTGCCAGCAGCCACGCAGGGGGCTTAAGCAATCAGCCCCAGCATTTT. Translating gives CASSHAGGLSNQPQHF.

To note about this clonotype: This may stem from a read error, because a much larger clone lies one nucleotide away. V is TRBV20-1 and J is TRBJ1-2; 7 positions agree with TRBD1. The CDR3 loop spans 15 amino acids. V shed 5 bases, J shed 2 bases, and the junction held 11 bases outside the gene matches. CDR1 is DFQATT and CDR2 is SNEGSKA in the germline V gene (reference sequence). The CDR3 loop reads CSAFPRTTGNYGYTF. Written as DNA, the CDR3 is TGCAGTGCTTTCCCAAGAACGACAGGGAACTATGGCTACACCTTC.

In this sample, this clonotype turned up many times. The chain couples TRBV7-9 to TRBJ2-7; D is undetermined. V was cut by 3 bases and J by 0 bases, with 6 bases left in between. The CDR3 runs to 13 residues. The germline gives CDR1 SEHNR, CDR2 FQNEAQ (reference sequence). CDR3 DNA: TGTGCCAGCAGCTTGGAGAGCTCCTACGAGCAGTACTTC. This gives the protein CASSLESSYEQYF.

This clonotype was recorded at least ten times. The chain links TRBV7-9 to TRBJ1-1; D may be TRBD1 (5 bases). The CDR3 spans 11 residues. V was clipped by 11 bases and J by 11 bases, with 18 bases between them. Germline CDR1 SEHNR, CDR2 FQNEAQ (reference sequence). The CDR3 nucleotides are TGTGCCGGACAAGGACGGTCACTGGCTTTCTTT. This gives the protein CAGQGRSLAFF.

The V gene is TRBV29-1, the J gene TRBJ2-3; D is uncertain. The V gene's germline CDR1 is SQVTM and CDR2 ANQGSEA. This CDR3 region has 12 residues. V shed 2 bases and J shed 6 bases, with 9 bases lying between them. This CDR3 is CSVEKGRDTQYF. CDR3 DNA sequence: TGCAGCGTTGAAAAGGGAAGGGATACGCAGTATTTT.

This clonotype was recorded at least ten times. The V call is TRBV5-6, the J call TRBJ1-1; the D gene is possibly TRBD1 (6 bases). V gave up 0 bases and J gave up 5 bases, with 17 bases separating them. Germline V gives CDR1 SGHDT, CDR2 YYEEEE. The CDR3 totals 16 residues. CDR3 residues: CASSLGSGQRGTEAFF. The CDR3 region has the DNA TGTGCCAGCAGCTTGGGGTCCGGACAAAGGGGGACTGAAGCTTTCTTT.

This rearrangement joins TRBV7-2 to TRBJ1-2; D is unclear. CDR1 and CDR2 (germline): SGHTA, FQGNSA. V lost 3 bases and J 3 bases, leaving 14 bases between the germline ends. The CDR3 is 15 amino acids. For the CDR3, the DNA is TGTGCCAGCAGCTTTGCGACGTTAGCGGACTATGGCTACACCTTC. It codes for CASSFATLADYGYTF.

In this sample, this clonotype turned up many times. V usage is TRBV6-2 or TRBV6-3 and J usage is TRBJ2-2; D gene ambiguous. CDR1 and CDR2 (germline): MNHEY, SVGEGT. Trimming removed 5 bases at V and 5 bases at J, with 9 bases between. CDR3 length: 13 amino acids. The CDR3 protein is CASSTLRTGELFF. DNA of the CDR3: TGTGCCAGCAGTACACTTAGGACCGGGGAGCTGTTTTTT.

The chain combines TRBV20-1 with TRBJ1-6; D remains unclear. The CDR3 has 13 residues. V gave up 6 bases and J gave up 8 bases, with 14 bases separating them. CDR1 is DFQATT, CDR2 SNEGSKA, per germline (reference sequence). The CDR3, as DNA: TGCAGTGCCACCGCCTGGGAGGATTCACCCCTCCACTTT. It codes for CSATAWEDSPLHF.

This clonotype showed up many times. This chain joins TRBV11-3 and TRBJ2-7; D could derive from TRBD1 or TRBD2 (6 bases each). The germline V gene has CDR1 SGHNT and CDR2 YENEEA. Deletions cut 0 bases from V and 6 bases from J, with 9 bases between. The CDR3 length is 13 residues. CDR3 bases: TGTGCCAGCAGCTTAGAAGGGGGGACCGAGCAGTACGTC. Encoded protein: CASSLEGGTEQYV.

This clonotype was detected many times. The chain is built from TRBV20-1 and TRBJ2-7; D is perhaps TRBD1 (6 bases). Germline V lookup: CDR1 DFQATT, CDR2 SNEGSKA (reference sequence). Deletions cut 5 bases from V and 5 bases from J, with 13 bases between. The CDR3 is 12 amino acids. The CDR3 DNA reads as TGCAGTGCTCCCCGACAGGATAACGAGCAGTACTTC. Translated: CSAPRQDNEQYF.

This clonotype was detected many times. This chain links TRBV5-6 with TRBJ2-5; no firm D call. Deletions cut 4 bases from V and 0 bases from J, with 10 bases between. Per the germline V gene, CDR1 is SGHDT and CDR2 is YYEEEE. This CDR3 is built from 14 residues. CDR3 sequence: CASSPYTYQETQYF. Written as DNA, the CDR3 is TGTGCCAGCAGCCCCTACACATACCAAGAGACCCAGTACTTC.

This rearrangement joins TRBV20-1 to TRBJ2-2; 9 nucleotides match TRBD2. The CDR3 has 15 residues. Losses at the gene ends were 0 bases for V and 5 bases for J; bases not matched to a gene: 4. Germline V gene data show CDR1 as DFQATT and CDR2 as SNEGSKA (reference sequence). CDR3 residues: CSARDQAGGTGELFF. The CDR3 nucleotides are TGCAGTGCTAGAGATCAAGCGGGGGGAACCGGGGAGCTGTTTTTT.

The chain carries TRBV13 and TRBJ2-1, with 8 bases lining up with TRBD2. The CDR3 is made up of 14 amino acids. The trim removed 6 bases at V and 4 bases at J, leaving 5 bases unmatched. In germline, CDR1 is PRHDT, CDR2 FYEKMQ (reference sequence). CDR3 coding DNA: TGTGCCAGCAGGGCTAGCGGGCCTTACAATGAGCAGTTCTTC. Its protein is CASRASGPYNEQFF.

The chain couples TRBV19 to TRBJ2-2; D remains ambiguous. This CDR3 comprises 12 residues. Per germline, CDR1 LNHDA and CDR2 SQIVND (reference sequence). V dropped 0 bases and J dropped 6 bases, with 2 bases sitting between them. The CDR3 nucleotides read TGTGCCAGTAGTATAGATCCCGGGGAGCTGTTTTTT. This codes for CASSIDPGELFF.

At least ten counts were recorded for this clonotype. The chain couples TRBV28 to TRBJ2-3, with 9 bases lining up with TRBD1. Unmatched junction bases numbered 12, after V lost 5 bases and J lost 6 bases. Germline assignment: CDR1 MDHEN and CDR2 SYDVKM. This CDR3 has 16 residues. CDR3 sequence: CASSLYPGQGLDTQYF. Written as DNA, the CDR3 is TGTGCCAGCAGTCTATATCCGGGACAGGGTTTGGATACGCAGTATTTT.

This clonotype was picked up a small number of times. V is TRBV7-9 and J is TRBJ2-1; 14 bases are shared with TRBD2. This CDR3 region has 17 residues. Germline lookup yields CDR1 SEHNR and CDR2 FQNEAQ (reference sequence). J lost 9 bases, V lost 4 bases, and 11 bases had no gene match. The CDR3 spells CASSSGTSGGSRGEQFF. For the CDR3, the DNA is TGTGCCAGCAGCTCGGGGACTAGCGGGGGTTCCCGGGGTGAGCAGTTCTTC.